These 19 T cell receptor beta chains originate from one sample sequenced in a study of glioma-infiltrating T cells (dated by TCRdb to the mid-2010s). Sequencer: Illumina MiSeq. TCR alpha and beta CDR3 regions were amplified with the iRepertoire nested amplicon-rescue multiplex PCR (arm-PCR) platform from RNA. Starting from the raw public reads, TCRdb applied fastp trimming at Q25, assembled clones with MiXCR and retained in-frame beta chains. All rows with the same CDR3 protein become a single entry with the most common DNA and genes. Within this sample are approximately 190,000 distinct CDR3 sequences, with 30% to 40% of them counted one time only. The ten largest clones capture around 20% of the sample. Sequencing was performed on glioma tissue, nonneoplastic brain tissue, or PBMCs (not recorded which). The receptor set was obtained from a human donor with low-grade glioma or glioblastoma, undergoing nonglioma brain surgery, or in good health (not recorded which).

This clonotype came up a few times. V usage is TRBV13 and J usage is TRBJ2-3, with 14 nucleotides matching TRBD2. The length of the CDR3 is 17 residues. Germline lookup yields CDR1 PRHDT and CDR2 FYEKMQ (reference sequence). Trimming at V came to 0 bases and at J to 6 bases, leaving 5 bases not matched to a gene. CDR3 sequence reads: CASSLGGTSGSRDTQYF. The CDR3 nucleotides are TGTGCCAGCAGCTTAGGAGGGACTAGCGGGAGTAGGGATACGCAGTATTTT.

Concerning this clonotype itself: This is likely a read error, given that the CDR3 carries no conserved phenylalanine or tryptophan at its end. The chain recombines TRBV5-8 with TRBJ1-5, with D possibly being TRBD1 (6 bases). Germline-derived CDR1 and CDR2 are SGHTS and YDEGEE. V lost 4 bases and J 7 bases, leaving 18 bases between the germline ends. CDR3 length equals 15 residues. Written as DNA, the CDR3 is TGTGCCAGCAGCCGGGACAAAAGGGACATCCAGCCCCAGCATCTT. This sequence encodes CASSRDKRDIQPQHL.

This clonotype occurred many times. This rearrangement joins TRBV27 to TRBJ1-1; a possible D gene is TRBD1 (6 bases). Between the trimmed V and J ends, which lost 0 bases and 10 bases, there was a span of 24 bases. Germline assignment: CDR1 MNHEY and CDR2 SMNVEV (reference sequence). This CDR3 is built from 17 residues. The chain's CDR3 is CASSLSGTLRTDQGAFF. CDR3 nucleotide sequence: TGTGCCAGCAGTTTATCGGGGACGCTTCGGACAGACCAAGGAGCTTTCTTT.

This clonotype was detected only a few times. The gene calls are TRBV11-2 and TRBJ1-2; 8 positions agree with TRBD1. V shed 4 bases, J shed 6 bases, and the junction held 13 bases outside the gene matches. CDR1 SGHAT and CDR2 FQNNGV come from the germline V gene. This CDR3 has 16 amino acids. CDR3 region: CASSSDWTGRGDGYTF. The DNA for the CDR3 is TGTGCCAGCAGCTCCGACTGGACAGGGAGGGGAGATGGCTACACCTTC.

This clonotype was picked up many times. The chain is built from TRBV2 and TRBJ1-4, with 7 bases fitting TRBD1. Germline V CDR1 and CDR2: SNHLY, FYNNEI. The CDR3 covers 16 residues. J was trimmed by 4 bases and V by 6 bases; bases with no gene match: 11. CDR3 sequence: CASRDYYRGINEKLFF. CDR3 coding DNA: TGTGCCAGCAGAGATTACTACAGGGGAATTAATGAAAAACTGTTTTTT.

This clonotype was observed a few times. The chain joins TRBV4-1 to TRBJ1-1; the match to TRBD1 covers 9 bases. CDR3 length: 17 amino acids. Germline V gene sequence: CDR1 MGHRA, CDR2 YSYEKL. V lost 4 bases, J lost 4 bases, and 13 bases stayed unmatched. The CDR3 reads CASSRQLIGQGSTEAFF. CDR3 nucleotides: TGCGCCAGCAGCCGCCAATTAATTGGACAGGGGAGCACTGAAGCTTTCTTT.

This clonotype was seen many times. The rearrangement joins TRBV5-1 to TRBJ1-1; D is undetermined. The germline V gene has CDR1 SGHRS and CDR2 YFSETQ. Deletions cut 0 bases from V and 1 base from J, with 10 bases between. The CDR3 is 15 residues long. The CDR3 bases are TGCGCCAGCAGCTTGGAAGTCTGGCCGAACACTGAAGCTTTCTTT. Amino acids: CASSLEVWPNTEAFF.

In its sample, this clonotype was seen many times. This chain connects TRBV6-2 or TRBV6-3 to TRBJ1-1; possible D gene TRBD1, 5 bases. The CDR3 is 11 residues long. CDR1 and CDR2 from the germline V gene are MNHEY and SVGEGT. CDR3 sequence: CAERGQPEAFF. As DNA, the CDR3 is TGTGCGGAAAGGGGTCAGCCTGAAGCTTTCTTT.

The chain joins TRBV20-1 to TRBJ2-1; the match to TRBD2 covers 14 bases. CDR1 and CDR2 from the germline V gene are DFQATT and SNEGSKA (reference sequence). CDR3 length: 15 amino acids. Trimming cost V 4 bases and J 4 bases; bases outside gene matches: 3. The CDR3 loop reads CSATGLAGVYNEQFF. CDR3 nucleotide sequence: TGCAGTGCTACGGGACTAGCGGGGGTTTACAATGAGCAGTTCTTC.

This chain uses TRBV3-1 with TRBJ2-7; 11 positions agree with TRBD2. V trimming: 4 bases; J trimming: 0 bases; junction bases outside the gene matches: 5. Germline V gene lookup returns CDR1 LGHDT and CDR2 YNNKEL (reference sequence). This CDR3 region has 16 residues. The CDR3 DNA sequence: TGTGCCAGCAGCCCGACTAGCGGGACAGACTCCTACGAGCAGTACTTC. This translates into CASSPTSGTDSYEQYF.

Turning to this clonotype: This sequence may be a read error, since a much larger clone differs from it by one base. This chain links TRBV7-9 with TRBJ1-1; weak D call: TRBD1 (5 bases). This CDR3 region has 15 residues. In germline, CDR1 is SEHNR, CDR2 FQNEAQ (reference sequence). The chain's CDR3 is CARSLVTVGATEAFF. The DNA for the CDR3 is TGTGCCAGAAGCTTAGTGACCGTTGGGGCCACTGAAGCTTTCTTT.

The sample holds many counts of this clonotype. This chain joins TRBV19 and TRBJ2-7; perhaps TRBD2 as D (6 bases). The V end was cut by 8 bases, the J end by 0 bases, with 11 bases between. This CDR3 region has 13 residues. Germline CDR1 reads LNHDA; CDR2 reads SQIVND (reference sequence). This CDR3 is CASAAGSSYEQYF. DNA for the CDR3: TGTGCCAGTGCCGCGGGGAGCTCCTACGAGCAGTACTTC.

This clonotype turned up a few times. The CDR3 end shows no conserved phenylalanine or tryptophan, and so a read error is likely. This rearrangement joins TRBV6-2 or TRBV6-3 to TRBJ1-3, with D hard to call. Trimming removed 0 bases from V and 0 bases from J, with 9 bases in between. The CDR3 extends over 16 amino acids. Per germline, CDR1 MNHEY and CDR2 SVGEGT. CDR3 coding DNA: TGTGCCAGCAGTTACTCGAAGGCCTCCTCTGGAAACACCATATATCTT. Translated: CASSYSKASSGNTIYL.

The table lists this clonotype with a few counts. CDR3 in DNA: TGCAGCGTTCGCGGGACAGGGTTCACAGATACGCAGTATTTT. It translates to CSVRGTGFTDTQYF. The chain combines TRBV29-1 with TRBJ2-3; 9 bases are shared with TRBD1. The CDR3 contains 14 residues. The J segment lost 2 bases and the V segment lost 5 bases, leaving 5 bases of the junction unmatched. In germline, CDR1 is SQVTM, CDR2 ANQGSEA.

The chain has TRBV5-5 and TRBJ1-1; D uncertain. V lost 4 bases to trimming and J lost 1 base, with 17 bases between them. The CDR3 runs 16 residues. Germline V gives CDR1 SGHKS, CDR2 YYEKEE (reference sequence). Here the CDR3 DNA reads TGTGCCAGCAGCCGGAAAGGTGTTTCCCCGAACACTGAAGCTTTCTTT. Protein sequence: CASSRKGVSPNTEAFF.

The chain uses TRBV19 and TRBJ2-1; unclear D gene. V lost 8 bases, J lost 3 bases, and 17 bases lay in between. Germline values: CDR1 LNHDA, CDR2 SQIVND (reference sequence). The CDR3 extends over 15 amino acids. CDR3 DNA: TGTGCCAGTCACCCCGGGTCCCCGGTCTACAATGAGCAGTTCTTC. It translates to CASHPGSPVYNEQFF.

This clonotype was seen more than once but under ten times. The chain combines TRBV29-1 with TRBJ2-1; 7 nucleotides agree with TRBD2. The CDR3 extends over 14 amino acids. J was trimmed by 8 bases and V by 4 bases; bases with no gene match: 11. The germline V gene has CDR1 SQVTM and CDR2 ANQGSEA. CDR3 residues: CSVAGGHLIDEQFF. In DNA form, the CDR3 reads TGCAGCGTTGCGGGAGGTCACTTAATTGATGAGCAGTTCTTC.

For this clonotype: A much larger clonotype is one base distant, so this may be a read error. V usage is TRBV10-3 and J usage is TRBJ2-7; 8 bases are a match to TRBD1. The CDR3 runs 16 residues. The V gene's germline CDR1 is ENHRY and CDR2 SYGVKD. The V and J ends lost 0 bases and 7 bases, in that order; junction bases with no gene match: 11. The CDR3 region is CAISESGRDRYNEQYF. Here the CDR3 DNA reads TGTGCCATCAGTGAGTCGGGGCGGGACAGGTACAATGAGCAGTACTTC.

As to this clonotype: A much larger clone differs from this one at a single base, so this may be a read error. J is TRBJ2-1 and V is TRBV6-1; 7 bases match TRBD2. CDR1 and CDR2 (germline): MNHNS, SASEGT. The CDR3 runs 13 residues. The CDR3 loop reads CATSAGDGSERFF. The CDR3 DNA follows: TGTGCCACCTCTGCGGGAGATGGTAGTGAGCGGTTCTTC.